This note documents a single T cell receptor (beta chain) sequence. Here immunoSEQ multiplex PCR was the method, and the copy in TCRdb shows in-frame clones only, minus some. Here the sample spans roughly 290,000 clones, about 89% being singletons. This specimen belongs to a study of blood T cell repertoires in COVID-19. The V gene's germline CDR1 is MNHEY and CDR2 SVGEGT. Trimming removed 4 bases from V and 4 bases from J, with 11 bases in between. The CDR3 totals 15 residues. This rearrangement joins TRBV6-2 or TRBV6-3 to TRBJ2-6; D is possibly TRBD2 (5 bases). The sequenced sample consisted of peripheral blood. The receptor comes from a woman aged 45-60 years who had recovered from COVID-19. DNA of the CDR3: TGTGCCAGCAGTTTTTCGGGGATCGGGGCCAACGTCCTGACTTTC. Its protein is CASSFSGIGANVLTF.